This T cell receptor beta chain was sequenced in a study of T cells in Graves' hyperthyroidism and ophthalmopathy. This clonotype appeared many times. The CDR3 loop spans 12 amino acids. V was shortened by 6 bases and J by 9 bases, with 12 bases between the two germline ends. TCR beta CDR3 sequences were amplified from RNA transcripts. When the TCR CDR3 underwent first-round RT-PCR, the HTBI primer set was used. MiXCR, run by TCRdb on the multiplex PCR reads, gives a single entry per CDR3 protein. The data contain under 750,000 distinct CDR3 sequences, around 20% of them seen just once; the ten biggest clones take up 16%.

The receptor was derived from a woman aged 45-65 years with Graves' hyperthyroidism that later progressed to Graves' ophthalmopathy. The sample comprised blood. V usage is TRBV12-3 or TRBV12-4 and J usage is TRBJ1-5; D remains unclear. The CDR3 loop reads CASSPNWGPQHF. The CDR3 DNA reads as TGTGCCAGCAGCCCAAACTGGGGGCCCCAGCATTTT.